A selection of T cell receptor beta chains follows, all from one sample in a study of Graves' ophthalmopathy and Graves' hyperthyroidism. TCRdb reprocessed the multiplex PCR reads with MiXCR, giving one entry per CDR3 protein. The data hold about 390,000 distinct CDR3 sequences, with 15% to 20% observed a single time. Sequenced material: peripheral blood. The receptors shown here come from an adult woman with stable Graves' hyperthyroidism. Each CDR3 is given with its conserved first and last residue. A D gene is named only where the DNA matches it firmly. Clone sizes are shown as how often the clone was seen (once, few, many) or a class if it is expanded.

13	TRBJ2-7	NA	many	TRBV29-1	TGCAGCATTTGGACGGCAAGCTCCTACGAGCAGTACTTC	CSIWTASSYEQYF
13	TRBJ2-7	TRBD1	many	TRBV6-2/TRBV6-3	TGTGCCAGCACCTGGACAGGGACCTACGAGCAGTACTTC	CASTWTGTYEQYF
17	TRBJ1-1	NA	many	TRBV7-8	TGTGCCAGCAGCTTAGGTCGAGGGGGTGGGGGTACCACTGAAGCTTTCTTT	CASSLGRGGGGTTEAFF
13	TRBJ1-5	NA	few	TRBV4-1	TGCGCCAGCAGCCCCCCCATAGGTCAGCCCCAGCATTTT	CASSPPIGQPQHF
15	TRBJ2-4	NA	few	TRBV5-1	TGCGCCAGCAGCTTGGAGTTGGGGGCCAAAAACATTCAGTACTTC	CASSLELGAKNIQYF
12	TRBJ2-7	NA	many	TRBV20-1	TGCCTGGGGCCCAGTCAAGCCTACGAGCAGTACTTC	CLGPSQAYEQYF
17	TRBJ2-2	NA	many	TRBV7-2	TGTGCCAGCAGCTTAGCGGGAGGGGGCCTTTGGACCGGGGAGCTGTTTTTT	CASSLAGGGLWTGELFF
13	TRBJ1-1	NA	many	TRBV6-5	TGTGCCAGCAGTTACTCGGACACCTGGGAAGCTTTCTTT	CASSYSDTWEAFF
14	TRBJ2-5	NA	many	TRBV20-1	TGCAGTGCTAGAGTGGCGGGACTTCAAGAGACCCAGTACTTC	CSARVAGLQETQYF
15	TRBJ2-5	TRBD1	many	TRBV24-1	TGTGCCACCAGTGATTCCCGGACAGGGGAAGAGACCCAGTACTTC	CATSDSRTGEETQYF
14	TRBJ2-5	NA	many	TRBV7-2	TGTGCCAGCAGCTTAGTCACAGGCCAAGAGACCCAGTACTTC	CASSLVTGQETQYF